The present TCR beta chain was sequenced within a study of blood T cell repertoires in COVID-19 (TCRdb year 2020). Background for the entire study: Samples from collaborators originated in the United States, Italy and Spain and spanned both the acute and convalescent phases of COVID-19. The material from the prospective study consisted of cDNA or gDNA derived from T cells, B-cell-depleted T cells, or PBMCs. Deeply sampled blood TCRbeta repertoires from subjects exposed to, actively infected with, or recovered from COVID-19 were included in the dataset. The repertoires were released in a freely available public database intended as a resource for research on the immune response to SARS-CoV-2. The samples were drawn from the first 160 participants of the ongoing ImmuneRACE study and from 1,200 or so subjects provided by 6 global collaborators. A de-identified subject ID, COVID-19 status, age in years and sex were almost always included in the sample metadata. HLA class I and class II types, where available, came from metadata supplied by the sample provider rather than from assay-based typing.

The immunoSEQ Assay, a bias-controlled multiplex PCR, was used to amplify TCRbeta CDR3 regions from genomic DNA. The study's processing was this. The number of nucleated cells in each sample was estimated by amplification of reference gene primers within the assay. To quantify the absolute abundance of each unique TCRbeta CDR3 rearrangement, sequence reads were collapsed and filtered. For each sample, productive Simpson clonality was calculated as the square root of Simpson's diversity index over productive rearrangements. The table was pulled from immuneACCESS by TCRdb, which kept in-frame rearrangements only. Such tables lose some clones; where checked, under half of the loss comes from unresolved V genes, and the rest has no known cause. The V and J calls and the clone size are those of that table, but D and trimming were determined from the DNA. Present in this sample are 220,000 or so clones, 92% of which were seen just once. The top ten constitute around 0.84% of the sample.

As regards this clone: The target of this receptor is not known. Base-call qualities are not available, and no considerably larger clone is one nucleotide away.

What the research found in general, with its limitations: Clinical and demographic metadata were provided uncurated, with the amount varying by source and participant.

Clipping removes 1 base from V and 11 bases from J, with 4 as the unmatched junction base count. According to the germline V gene, CDR1 reads SGHTA and CDR2 reads FQGNSA. The CDR3 sequence holds 13 residues, the cysteine and phenylalanine included. Just CDR3 DNA is preserved here, 39 bases in frame from base 1. One collaborating source in Seattle enrolled patients during active infection and followed them longitudinally through the course of disease. Whole blood was collected in K2EDTA tubes by collaborating institutions according to the institutions' own protocols. For TCRbeta analysis, collaborator samples were shipped as frozen whole blood, as isolated PBMCs, or as DNA extracted from either sample type.

This chain joins TRBV7-2 to TRBJ1-1; 10 bases in between match TRBD1. The TCR was taken from a man aged 55-75 years with COVID-19, enrolled during active disease. Material: peripheral blood. The CDR3 here reads CASSLGTGGRAFF. The nucleotide sequence is TGTGCCAGCAGCTTAGGGACAGGGGGAAGGGCTTTCTTT.